One sample yielded the 17 T cell receptor beta chains listed below, sequenced in a study of metastatic and nonmetastatic thyroid tumors. Treatment of any kind had been given to no patient before thyroid surgery. MiXCR reprocessed the PCR reads for TCRdb. Here the sample spans approximately 12,000 clones, around 25% being singletons. Sequencing was carried out using blood. These receptors all come from a male donor with papillary thyroid cancer or a benign thyroid nodule (not recorded which). Some clones in this sample may be carry-over from other donors' samples.

This clone appeared a few times. The chain carries TRBV6-1 and TRBJ2-1; 14 nucleotides agree with TRBD2. The V and J ends lost 6 bases and 9 bases, in that order; junction bases with no gene match: 4. CDR1 is MNHNS, CDR2 SASEGT, per germline. This CDR3 has 14 amino acids. The CDR3 protein is CASSGTSGSGEQFF. CDR3 DNA sequence: TGTGCCAGCAGCGGGACTAGCGGGAGTGGTGAGCAGTTCTTC.

This clone was recorded at least ten times. The gene calls are TRBV19 and TRBJ1-1; possibly TRBD1 for D (6 bases). Germline CDR1 is LNHDA and CDR2 is SQIVND (reference sequence). Trimming took off 3 bases at V and 8 bases at J, with 13 bases between the two ends. The CDR3 runs 13 residues. CDR3 nucleotide sequence: TGTGCCAGTAGTATTGAGGGGGATCGAGAAGCTTTCTTT. It translates to CASSIEGDREAFF.

This clone is medium-sized. The CDR3 DNA follows: TGTGCCATCAGTGAGTCCGAAGACAGGGCTGGAAACACCATATATTTT. As protein: CAISESEDRAGNTIYF. The chain is built from TRBV10-3 and TRBJ1-3; 7 bases match TRBD1. The V gene's germline CDR1 is ENHRY and CDR2 SYGVKD. CDR3 length: 16 amino acids. V shed 0 bases and J 2 bases; nucleotides not matched to a gene: 4.

Within the sample, this clone is medium-sized. This chain links TRBV5-1 with TRBJ1-2; D is unresolved. CDR1 and CDR2 (germline): SGHRS, YFSETQ. Trimming removed 0 bases from V and 2 bases from J, with 8 bases in between. CDR3 size: 14 residues. The CDR3 protein is CASSLAPDNYGYTF. CDR3 bases: TGCGCCAGCAGCTTGGCGCCAGACAACTATGGCTACACCTTC.

This clone has a handful of counts. The chain couples TRBV24-1 to TRBJ2-1; 9 bases are a match to TRBD1. The CDR3 is 16 residues long. The V gene end was trimmed by 3 bases and the J gene end by 6 bases; junction bases not matched to a gene: 8. Germline V lookup: CDR1 KGHDR, CDR2 SFDVKD. This CDR3 is CATSDQGQGPLNEQFF. For the CDR3, the DNA is TGTGCCACCAGTGATCAGGGACAGGGACCCCTCAATGAGCAGTTCTTC.

This clone appeared a few times. V usage is TRBV9 and J usage is TRBJ2-1, with 7 nucleotides matching TRBD2. The CDR3 has 14 amino acids. Germline CDR1 and CDR2: SGDLS and YYNGEE. J was trimmed by 5 bases and V by 2 bases; bases with no gene match: 4. Here the CDR3 reads CASSVGGFNNEQFF. DNA for the CDR3: TGTGCCAGCAGCGTCGGGGGGTTCAACAATGAGCAGTTCTTC.

The V and J genes are TRBV28 and TRBJ1-2; D perhaps matches TRBD1 (6 bases). Germline V gives CDR1 MDHEN, CDR2 SYDVKM. The CDR3 has 14 amino acids. The V end lost 11 bases, the J end lost 4 bases, and 20 bases lay between the germline ends. The CDR3 loop reads CALSAGGQLYGYTF. The CDR3 coding sequence is TGTGCCCTCTCTGCGGGGGGCCAGCTCTATGGCTACACCTTC.

This clone is medium-sized. The V and J genes are TRBV6-2 or TRBV6-3 and TRBJ2-3, with D perhaps TRBD2 (5 bases). Trimming cost V 6 bases and J 10 bases, with 23 bases left between them. The CDR3 sequence is 15 residues long. CDR1 is MNHEY, CDR2 SVGEGT, per germline. The CDR3 DNA reads TGTGCCAGCAGCTCGGCGGGCTTGGCCCCCGGACCGCAGTATTTT. Its protein product is CASSSAGLAPGPQYF.

This chain uses TRBV20-1 with TRBJ2-5; no definite D call. Germline V gene data show CDR1 as DFQATT and CDR2 as SNEGSKA (reference sequence). This CDR3 has 13 residues. Trimming left V 1 base short and J 5 bases short, with 11 bases between. The CDR3 nucleotides are TGCAGTGCTAGAGGAGCTAGTGGTGAGACCCAGTACTTC. This codes for CSARGASGETQYF.

This chain joins TRBV7-9 and TRBJ1-1; possibly TRBD1 for D (6 bases). V lost 9 bases and J 11 bases, leaving 16 bases between the germline ends. Germline-derived CDR1 and CDR2 are SEHNR and FQNEAQ (reference sequence). The CDR3 spans 11 residues. Here the CDR3 reads CASLEGGGAFF. CDR3 DNA: TGTGCCAGTTTGGAGGGGGGGGGGGCTTTCTTT.

This clone has a handful of counts. The rearrangement joins TRBV19 to TRBJ2-2; 9 nucleotides match TRBD2. Germline loops: CDR1 LNHDA, CDR2 SQIVND (reference sequence). Trimming cost V 3 bases and J 5 bases; bases outside gene matches: 4. The CDR3 runs 15 residues. The CDR3 bases are TGTGCCAGTAGTATTAGCGGGAGTCGGACCGGGGAGCTGTTTTTT. Protein: CASSISGSRTGELFF.

This clone was recorded a few times. The chain couples TRBV28 to TRBJ1-1; TRBD1 is a possible D gene (5 bases). Trimming cost V 7 bases and J 3 bases, with 18 bases left between them. Looked up from germline, CDR1 is MDHEN and CDR2 is SYDVKM. The CDR3 has 15 residues. The CDR3 coding sequence is TGTGCCAGCATCAAGATGCAGGGTGGGCACACTGAAGCTTTCTTT. Encoded protein: CASIKMQGGHTEAFF.

This clone occurred many times. The rearrangement uses TRBV5-1 and TRBJ2-7; D is unclear. Germline CDR1 SGHRS, CDR2 YFSETQ. Trimming removed 8 bases at V and 3 bases at J, with 9 bases between. The CDR3 totals 11 residues. As DNA, the CDR3 is TGCGCCAGGCCTGGATTCTACGAGCAGTACTTC. Translating gives CARPGFYEQYF.

This clone was found many times. This sequence joins TRBV7-8 and TRBJ2-7; D perhaps matches TRBD1 (6 bases). This CDR3 has 18 residues. V lost 3 bases, J lost 2 bases, and 23 bases lay in between. Germline lookup yields CDR1 SGHVS and CDR2 FQNEAQ. CDR3 region: CASSFQIPPITGPYEQYF. Here the CDR3 DNA reads TGTGCCAGCAGCTTCCAGATCCCCCCCATAACAGGGCCCTACGAGCAGTACTTC.

The chain recombines TRBV4-1 with TRBJ1-2; D remains ambiguous. The CDR3 sequence is 13 residues long. The V end was cut by 4 bases, the J end by 4 bases, with 10 bases between. Germline-derived CDR1 and CDR2 are MGHRA and YSYEKL. Here the CDR3 DNA reads TGCGCCAGCAGCCGGTCGGGAGGCTATGGCTACACCTTC. It translates to CASSRSGGYGYTF.

This clone was observed many times. The chain has TRBV20-1 and TRBJ2-5; TRBD2 agrees at 7 bases. Germline trimming cut 4 bases from V and 4 bases from J; bases unmatched to any gene: 9. This CDR3 is 14 amino acids long. Germline-derived CDR1 and CDR2 are DFQATT and SNEGSKA (reference sequence). In nucleotides, the CDR3 is TGCAGTGCTAAGTCTGCGGGGGAGGGAGAGACCCAGTACTTC. It encodes CSAKSAGEGETQYF.

This clone was found many times. V and J are TRBV11-2 and TRBJ2-3; no reliable D call. The CDR3 consists of 13 residues. Germline V gives CDR1 SGHAT, CDR2 FQNNGV. V gave up 5 bases and J gave up 4 bases, with 10 bases separating them. CDR3 sequence (DNA): TGTGCCAGCAGCCAAATGATACCAGATACGCAGTATTTT. It translates to CASSQMIPDTQYF. Complete variable domain (other parts from reference TRBV11-2 and TRBJ2-3): EAGVAQSPRYKIIEKRQSVAFWCNPISGHATLYWYQQILGQGPKLLIQFQNNGVVDDSQLPKDRFSAERLKGVDSTLKIQPAKLEDSAVYLCASSQMIPDTQYFGPGTRLTVL.